This paragraph reports one T cell receptor beta chain. This sample is drawn from a study of monozygotic twins with inflammatory bowel disease. For every TCR library, roughly 3.5 ug of total RNA was used. TCRdb derives one entry per CDR3 protein from the 5' RACE reads, leaving out DNA. This table holds hundreds of thousands of distinct CDR3 sequences. Germline V gene sequence: CDR1 LGHNA, CDR2 YSLEER. The CDR3 is 13 residues long. Sample: blood. The TCR sequence derives from a human donor with ulcerative colitis or Crohn's disease, or a healthy co-twin of an affected twin (not recorded which). This sequence joins TRBV4-3 and TRBJ2-7. The CDR3 reads CASSQDRSVEQYF.